This TCR beta chain was obtained from a study of cytomegalovirus exposure and HLA in healthy donors. Study-wide context: Around 180 million T cells yielded roughly 120 million unique TCR beta sequences in earlier analysis.

Between the trimmed V and J ends, which lost 5 bases and 4 bases, there was a span of 12 bases. The CDR3 contains 14 residues. Germline lookup yields CDR1 MNHNS and CDR2 SASEGT. Each donor was healthy, and each was a bone marrow donor. Note on this clone: The antigen is not known.

PCR involved 60 Vbeta and 13 Jbeta primers. TCRdb's copy holds only in-frame clones and misses some; the assay was immunoSEQ multiplex PCR. The sample consists of roughly 200,000 clones, roughly 90% of them appearing once. Whole-study findings and limits: Available immune exposure information covered CMV serostatus only. Previously analyzed data showed that most TCR beta V segments were productive at a frequency of about 87% or about 30%.

Sequencing used PBMCs. V gene TRBV6-1 combines with J gene TRBJ1-5; the D gene is possibly TRBD1 (6 bases). The sequence came from a woman younger than 35 in good health and CMV-seronegative. CDR3 DNA sequence: TGTGCCAGCAGTCAAAGCGACAGGAATCAGCCCCAGCATTTT. Its translation is CASSQSDRNQPQHF.